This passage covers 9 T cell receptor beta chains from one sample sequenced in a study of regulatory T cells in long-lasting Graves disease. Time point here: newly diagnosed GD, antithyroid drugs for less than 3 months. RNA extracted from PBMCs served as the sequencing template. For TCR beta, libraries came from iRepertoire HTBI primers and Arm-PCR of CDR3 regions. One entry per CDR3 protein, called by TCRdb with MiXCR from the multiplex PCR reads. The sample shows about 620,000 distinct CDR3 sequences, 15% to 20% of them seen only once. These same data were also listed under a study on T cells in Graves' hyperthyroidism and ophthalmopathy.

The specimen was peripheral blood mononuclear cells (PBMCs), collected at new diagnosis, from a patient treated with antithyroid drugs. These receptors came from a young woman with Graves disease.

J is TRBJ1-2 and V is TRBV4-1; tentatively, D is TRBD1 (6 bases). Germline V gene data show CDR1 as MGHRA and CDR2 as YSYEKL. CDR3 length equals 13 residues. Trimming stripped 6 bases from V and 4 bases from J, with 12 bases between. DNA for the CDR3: TGCGCCAGCAGACGGACAGACGCCTATGGCTACACCTTC. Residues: CASRRTDAYGYTF.

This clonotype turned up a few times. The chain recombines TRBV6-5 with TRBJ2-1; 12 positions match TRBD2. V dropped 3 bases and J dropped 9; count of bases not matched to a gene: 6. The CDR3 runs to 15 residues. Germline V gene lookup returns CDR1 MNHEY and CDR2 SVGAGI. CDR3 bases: TGTGCCAGCAGTTATGGGACTAGCGGGTTCGGTGAGCAGTTCTTC. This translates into CASSYGTSGFGEQFF.

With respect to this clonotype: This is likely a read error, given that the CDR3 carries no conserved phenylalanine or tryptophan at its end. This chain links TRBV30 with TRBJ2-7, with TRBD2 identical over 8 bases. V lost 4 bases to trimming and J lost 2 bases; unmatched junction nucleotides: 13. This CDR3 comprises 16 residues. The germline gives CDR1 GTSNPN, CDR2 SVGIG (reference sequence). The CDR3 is CAWTLGGGLDTYEQYL. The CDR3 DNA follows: TGTGCCTGGACCCTAGGGGGGGGACTAGATACCTACGAGCAGTACTTA.

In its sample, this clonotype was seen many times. The CDR3 sequence: CASSEGREYGYTF. CDR3 sequence (DNA): TGTGCCAGCAGTGAAGGCAGGGAATATGGCTACACCTTC. V usage is TRBV2 and J usage is TRBJ1-2, with D tentatively TRBD1 (5 bases). Germline assignment: CDR1 SNHLY and CDR2 FYNNEI. V was trimmed by 1 base and J by 5 bases, leaving 8 bases between them. The CDR3 runs to 13 residues.

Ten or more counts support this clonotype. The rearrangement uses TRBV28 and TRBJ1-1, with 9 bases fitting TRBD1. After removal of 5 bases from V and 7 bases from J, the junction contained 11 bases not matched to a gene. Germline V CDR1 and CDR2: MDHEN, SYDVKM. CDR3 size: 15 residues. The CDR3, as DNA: TGTGCCAGCAGTGGTCCCGGGACAGGGAAAATTGAAGCTTTCTTT. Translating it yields CASSGPGTGKIEAFF. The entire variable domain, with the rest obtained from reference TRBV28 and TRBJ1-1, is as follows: DVKVTQSSRYLVKRTGEKVFLECVQDMDHENMFWYRQDPGLGLRLIYFSYDVKMKEKGDIPEGYSVSREKKERFSLILESASTNQTSMYLCASSGPGTGKIEAFFGQGTRLTVV.

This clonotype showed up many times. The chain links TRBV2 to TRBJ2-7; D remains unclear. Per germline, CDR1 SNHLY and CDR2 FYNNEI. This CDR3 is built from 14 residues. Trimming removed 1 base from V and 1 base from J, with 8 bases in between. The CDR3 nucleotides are TGTGCCAGCAGTGAAGGGACCTTATCCTACGAGCAGTACTTC. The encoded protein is CASSEGTLSYEQYF. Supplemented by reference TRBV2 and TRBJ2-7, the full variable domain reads EPEVTQTPSHQVTQMGQEVILRCVPISNHLYFYWYRQILGQKVEFLVSFYNNEISEKSEIFDDQFSVERPDGSNFTLKIRSTKLEDSAMYFCASSEGTLSYEQYFGPGTRLTVT.

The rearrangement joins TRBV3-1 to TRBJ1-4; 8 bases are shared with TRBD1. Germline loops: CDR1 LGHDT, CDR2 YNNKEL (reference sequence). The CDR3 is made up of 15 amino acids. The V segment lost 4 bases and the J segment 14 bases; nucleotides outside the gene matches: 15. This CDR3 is CASSLPGTGSPNLFF. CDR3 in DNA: TGTGCCAGCAGCCTACCCGGGACAGGCTCGCCTAATCTGTTTTTT.

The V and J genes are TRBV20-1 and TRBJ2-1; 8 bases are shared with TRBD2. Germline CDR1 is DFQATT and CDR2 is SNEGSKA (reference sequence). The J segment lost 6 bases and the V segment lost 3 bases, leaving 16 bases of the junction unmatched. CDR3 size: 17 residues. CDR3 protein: CSARMRRGVETLNEQFF. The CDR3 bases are TGCAGTGCTAGGATGAGGCGGGGGGTGGAGACCCTCAATGAGCAGTTCTTC.

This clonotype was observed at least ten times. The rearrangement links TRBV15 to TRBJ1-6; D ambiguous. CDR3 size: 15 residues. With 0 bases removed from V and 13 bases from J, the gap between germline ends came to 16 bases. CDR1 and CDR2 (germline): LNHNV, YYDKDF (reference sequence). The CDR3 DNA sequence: TGTGCCACCAGCAGAGATCAGATGGGCAGAATTCCCCTCCACTTT. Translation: CATSRDQMGRIPLHF.